This T cell receptor (beta chain) was documented in a study of vaccination and CD4 T cells after COVID-19. Background on the study: Nine convalescent cases were mild and one was severe, and all had been SARS-CoV-2 positive by nasal swab PCR.

The CDR3 spans 13 residues. Germline V CDR1 and CDR2: SGHVS, FNYEAQ. V gave up 4 bases and J gave up 7 bases, with 8 bases separating them. The treatment is: approximately nine-day PBMC culture with coronavirus spike peptide pools or control peptides (ViraFEST assay). Days 3 and 7 saw half the medium swapped for fresh IL-2 medium. The Oncomine TCR Beta short-read assay was applied to DNA of cultured CD4+ T cells. Via MiXCR, TCRdb re-called the PCR reads, giving one row per CDR3 protein. This table has thousands of distinct CDR3 sequences, approximately 60% appearing once. About this clonotype: The antigen remains undetermined.

The source of this sequence is a human donor with COVID-19. The chain couples TRBV7-6 to TRBJ1-6; D unclear. Sequences were derived from cultured CD4+ T cells from blood, sampled after SARS-CoV-2 vaccination. This CDR3 reads CASSSTENSPLHF. CDR3 in DNA: TGTGCCAGCAGCTCCACGGAGAATTCACCCCTCCACTTT.